The source of this T cell receptor beta chain is a study of neurological immune-mediated disorders. Findings and limits, study-wide: Across subjects, no CDR3 amino acid sequence appeared in expanded clones of more than one subject, a finding that suggested private repertoires in all groups.

This clonotype was found many times. Its antigen is undetermined. TCRdb independently ran MiXCR on the 5' RACE reads; one entry per CDR3 protein. The sample has about 84,000 distinct CDR3 sequences, about 9.3% seen once. Trimming shortened V by 1 base and J by 3 bases, and 7 bases separated the two germline ends. This CDR3 region has 12 residues. Germline assignment: CDR1 SQVTM and CDR2 ANQGSEA. The chain carries TRBV29-1 and TRBJ2-7, with a weak D call TRBD1 (6 bases). Sequencing used PBMCs. The sequence came from a man aged 40-50 years in good health. The CDR3 coding sequence is TGCAGCGTTGAAGCGGACAGCTACGAGCAGTACTTC. Translation: CSVEADSYEQYF.